Listed below are T cell receptor beta chains from one sample, sequenced in a study of vaccination effects on CD4 cells after COVID-19. Their cognate antigens are unknown. Clones were sequenced by immunoSEQ multiplex PCR, and TCRdb holds only the in-frame ones, with some missing. This table holds around 40,000 clones, roughly 72% found once. The input for sequencing was CD4+ T cells from PBMCs cultured without peptide, taken after COVID-19 vaccination. These receptors were obtained from a human donor who received a COVID-19 vaccine. CDR3s include the opening cysteine and the closing phenylalanine or tryptophan. Fields, in order: J gene, clone size, D gene, V gene, CDR3 protein, CDR3 DNA. D genes are given only for firm matches. Rows may omit the clone size; those that give it use once, few, many or a size class.

j_call: TRBJ2-7; clone_size: .; d_call: .; v_call: TRBV11-3; cdr3_aa: CASSIATGSSYEQYF; cdr3_nt: TGTGCCAGCAGCATCGCGACGGGAAGCTCCTACGAGCAGTACTTC
j_call: TRBJ1-2; clone_size: .; d_call: .; v_call: TRBV7-8; cdr3_aa: CASSLSDLPNYGYTF; cdr3_nt: TGTGCCAGCAGCTTAAGTGATCTTCCTAACTATGGCTACACCTTC
j_call: TRBJ2-5; clone_size: once; d_call: TRBD2; v_call: TRBV29-1; cdr3_aa: CSELPGLAQETQYF; cdr3_nt: TGCAGCGAGTTACCGGGACTAGCTCAAGAGACCCAGTACTTC
j_call: TRBJ2-1; clone_size: .; d_call: .; v_call: TRBV11-3; cdr3_aa: CASSPGGVKGNEQFF; cdr3_nt: TGTGCCAGCAGCCCCGGTGGGGTTAAGGGCAATGAGCAGTTCTTC
j_call: TRBJ2-1; clone_size: .; d_call: TRBD2; v_call: TRBV10-3; cdr3_aa: CAITGSGTEQFF; cdr3_nt: TGTGCCATCACCGGAAGCGGGACTGAGCAGTTCTTC
j_call: TRBJ2-1; clone_size: .; d_call: .; v_call: TRBV19; cdr3_aa: CASSSVGGARPEQFF; cdr3_nt: TGTGCCAGTAGTAGCGTAGGAGGCGCTAGACCAGAGCAGTTCTTC
j_call: TRBJ2-1; clone_size: few; d_call: .; v_call: TRBV15; cdr3_aa: CATSRGKGVNSYNEQFF; cdr3_nt: TGTGCCACCAGCAGAGGGAAAGGGGTTAACTCCTACAATGAGCAGTTCTTC
j_call: TRBJ2-7; clone_size: .; d_call: .; v_call: TRBV7-8; cdr3_aa: CASSLDGPGRAYEQYF; cdr3_nt: TGTGCCAGCAGCTTAGATGGGCCCGGGCGCGCCTACGAGCAGTACTTC
j_call: TRBJ2-7; clone_size: .; d_call: .; v_call: TRBV29-1; cdr3_aa: CSVVRGVGEQYF; cdr3_nt: TGCAGCGTTGTTCGGGGAGTAGGGGAGCAGTACTTC
j_call: TRBJ2-5; clone_size: .; d_call: .; v_call: TRBV19; cdr3_aa: CASSPLGATGVETQYF; cdr3_nt: TGTGCCAGTAGTCCCCTCGGGGCAACAGGAGTAGAGACCCAGTACTTC
j_call: TRBJ2-5; clone_size: .; d_call: .; v_call: TRBV3-1/TRBV3-2; cdr3_aa: CASSQVGPGLTQYF; cdr3_nt: TGTGCCAGCAGCCAAGTGGGGCCGGGGCTGACCCAGTACTTC
j_call: TRBJ2-3; clone_size: .; d_call: .; v_call: TRBV19; cdr3_aa: CASSIRDIRTDTQYF; cdr3_nt: TGTGCCAGTAGTATAAGGGACATCCGCACAGATACGCAGTATTTT
j_call: TRBJ1-3; clone_size: .; d_call: .; v_call: TRBV6-5; cdr3_aa: CASSYDGGQAGNTIYF; cdr3_nt: TGTGCCAGCAGTTACGATGGGGGGCAAGCTGGAAACACCATATATTTT
j_call: TRBJ2-3; clone_size: few; d_call: .; v_call: TRBV5-4; cdr3_aa: CASSWATGSSTDTQYF; cdr3_nt: TGTGCCAGCAGCTGGGCGACTGGATCAAGCACAGATACGCAGTATTTT
j_call: TRBJ2-7; clone_size: .; d_call: TRBD1; v_call: TRBV5-1; cdr3_aa: CASSTRDRNEQYF; cdr3_nt: TGCGCCAGCAGCACCCGGGACAGAAACGAGCAGTACTTC
j_call: TRBJ1-2; clone_size: .; d_call: .; v_call: TRBV5-1; cdr3_aa: CASSYDYTGGSYGYTF; cdr3_nt: TGCGCCAGCAGCTACGACTATACCGGGGGGAGCTATGGCTACACCTTC
j_call: TRBJ2-7; clone_size: .; d_call: .; v_call: TRBV27; cdr3_aa: CASSFSPLSRWTEQSYEQYF; cdr3_nt: TGTGCCAGCAGTTTCTCTCCCCTTTCCCGGTGGACAGAACAAAGCTACGAGCAGTACTTC
j_call: TRBJ2-7; clone_size: .; d_call: TRBD1; v_call: TRBV27; cdr3_aa: CASSLDRGSSYEQYF; cdr3_nt: TGTGCCAGCAGTTTGGACAGGGGAAGCTCCTACGAGCAGTACTTC
j_call: TRBJ1-2; clone_size: .; d_call: .; v_call: TRBV3-1/TRBV3-2; cdr3_aa: CASSQMTGWTNYGYTF; cdr3_nt: TGTGCCAGCAGCCAGATGACAGGCTGGACTAACTATGGCTACACCTTC
j_call: TRBJ2-7; clone_size: .; d_call: TRBD2; v_call: TRBV20-1; cdr3_aa: CSASGGVTSGFSPYEQYF; cdr3_nt: TGCAGTGCTAGTGGGGGCGTGACTAGCGGGTTTTCGCCCTACGAGCAGTACTTC
j_call: TRBJ1-2; clone_size: .; d_call: TRBD1; v_call: TRBV19; cdr3_aa: CASSIGTGVLDGYTF; cdr3_nt: TGTGCCAGTAGTATCGGGACAGGGGTATTGGATGGCTACACCTTC
j_call: TRBJ2-7; clone_size: .; d_call: .; v_call: TRBV11-2; cdr3_aa: CASSLSTVGEQYF; cdr3_nt: TGTGCCAGCAGCCTATCCACGGTGGGAGAGCAGTACTTC
j_call: TRBJ2-1; clone_size: .; d_call: TRBD2; v_call: TRBV7-9; cdr3_aa: CATRGGPTSYNEQFF; cdr3_nt: TGTGCCACCCGGGGAGGGCCTACCTCCTACAATGAGCAGTTCTTC
j_call: TRBJ1-2; clone_size: .; d_call: .; v_call: TRBV27; cdr3_aa: CASSLSTSGNYGYTF; cdr3_nt: TGTGCCAGCAGTTTATCGACTAGCGGTAACTATGGCTACACCTTC
j_call: TRBJ1-3; clone_size: few; d_call: .; v_call: TRBV19; cdr3_aa: CASSKGRYREAGNTIYF; cdr3_nt: TGTGCCAGTAGTAAAGGCCGTTACAGGGAGGCTGGAAACACCATATATTTT
j_call: TRBJ2-3; clone_size: few; d_call: .; v_call: TRBV5-1; cdr3_aa: CASREGRDTQYF; cdr3_nt: TGCGCCAGCAGGGAAGGACGGGATACGCAGTATTTT
j_call: TRBJ2-1; clone_size: .; d_call: TRBD2; v_call: TRBV18; cdr3_aa: CASLSGGNEQFF; cdr3_nt: TGTGCCAGCCTGAGCGGGGGGAATGAGCAGTTCTTC
j_call: TRBJ2-5; clone_size: .; d_call: TRBD2; v_call: TRBV5-4; cdr3_aa: CASSPGLAQETQYF; cdr3_nt: TGTGCCAGCAGCCCCGGACTAGCGCAAGAGACCCAGTACTTC
j_call: TRBJ2-5; clone_size: .; d_call: TRBD1; v_call: TRBV6-5; cdr3_aa: CASSYWGTAQETQYF; cdr3_nt: TGTGCCAGCAGTTACTGGGGGACAGCCCAAGAGACCCAGTACTTC
j_call: TRBJ2-7; clone_size: .; d_call: TRBD1; v_call: TRBV6-5; cdr3_aa: CASRPGTGGAHEQYF; cdr3_nt: TGTGCCAGCAGGCCTGGGACAGGGGGCGCCCACGAGCAGTACTTC
j_call: TRBJ2-7; clone_size: .; d_call: .; v_call: TRBV11-2; cdr3_aa: CASSLRGIGDGNEQYF; cdr3_nt: TGTGCCAGCAGCTTACGAGGGATAGGTGACGGGAACGAGCAGTACTTC
j_call: TRBJ1-4; clone_size: .; d_call: TRBD1; v_call: TRBV4-1; cdr3_aa: CASSQEGTVEGKLFF; cdr3_nt: TGCGCCAGCAGCCAAGAGGGGACAGTGGAAGGAAAACTGTTTTTT
j_call: TRBJ1-4; clone_size: .; d_call: .; v_call: TRBV6-2/TRBV6-3; cdr3_aa: CASSHSMDTEKLFF; cdr3_nt: TGTGCCAGCAGTCATTCTATGGACACTGAAAAACTGTTTTTT
j_call: TRBJ2-5; clone_size: .; d_call: .; v_call: TRBV5-4; cdr3_aa: CASSTTEIETQYF; cdr3_nt: TGTGCCAGCAGTACGACAGAAATCGAGACCCAGTACTTC
j_call: TRBJ2-3; clone_size: .; d_call: .; v_call: TRBV9; cdr3_aa: CASSKGGEVTDTQYF; cdr3_nt: TGTGCCAGCAGCAAGGGGGGGGAAGTCACAGATACGCAGTATTTT
j_call: TRBJ1-1; clone_size: .; d_call: TRBD1; v_call: TRBV5-1; cdr3_aa: CASSSTGGTVEAFF; cdr3_nt: TGCGCCAGCAGCTCGACAGGGGGCACAGTTGAAGCTTTCTTT